This T cell receptor (beta chain) was found in a study of blood T cell repertoires in COVID-19. In the study overall: Sites across the United States, Italy and Spain contributed samples from acute and convalescent COVID-19. In each case, the material was cDNA or gDNA derived from T cells, B-cell-depleted T cells, or PBMCs.

In the authors' workflow: Reference gene primers were amplified, and this amplification served to estimate nucleated cell counts. The method was immunoSEQ multiplex PCR; TCRdb's version includes in-frame clones alone and lacks a portion of them. Clonal size and the V and J genes are those of that table, whereas D and trimming came from the DNA. The repertoire has around 150,000 clones, about 93% of them found once; the top ten carry about 5%. Germline CDR1 is SGHAT and CDR2 is FQNNGV. V was cut by 5 bases and J by 4 bases, with 17 bases left in between. The CDR3 is 16 residues long. This chain links TRBV11-2 with TRBJ2-2; perhaps TRBD1 as D (6 bases). The sequenced sample consisted of peripheral blood. The receptor comes from a woman aged 50 to 60 with acute or convalescent COVID-19. The CDR3 coding sequence is TGTGCCAGCAGCCCCAGGGGTAGTTGGGGCACCGGGGAGCTGTTTTTT. It translates to CASSPRGSWGTGELFF.